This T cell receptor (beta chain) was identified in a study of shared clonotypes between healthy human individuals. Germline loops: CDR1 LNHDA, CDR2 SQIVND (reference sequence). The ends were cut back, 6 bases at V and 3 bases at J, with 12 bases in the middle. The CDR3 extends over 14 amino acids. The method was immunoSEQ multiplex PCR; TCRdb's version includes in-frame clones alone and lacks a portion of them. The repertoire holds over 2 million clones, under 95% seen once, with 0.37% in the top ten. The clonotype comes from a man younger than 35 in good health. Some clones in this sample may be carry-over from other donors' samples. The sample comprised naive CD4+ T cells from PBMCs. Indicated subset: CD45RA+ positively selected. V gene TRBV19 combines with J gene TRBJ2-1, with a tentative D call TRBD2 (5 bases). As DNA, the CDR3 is TGTGCCAGTAGCCCCTCGGGAAACTACAATGAGCAGTTCTTC. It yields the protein CASSPSGNYNEQFF.